Following are 9 T cell receptor beta chains from one sample sequenced in a study of Ad26.COV2.S vaccination and SARS-CoV-2 variants. Generated by immunoSEQ multiplex PCR, the TCRdb table keeps only in-frame clones and is missing some. The profile shows roughly 180,000 clones, around nine tenths of them singletons. The sample consisted of peripheral blood, taken after recovery from COVID-19. These TCRs come from a human donor who had recovered from COVID-19.

The chain is built from TRBV29-1 and TRBJ2-3; a weak D match, TRBD2 (6 bases). Deletions cut 7 bases from V and 1 base from J, with 15 bases between. Germline loops: CDR1 SQVTM, CDR2 ANQGSEA. The CDR3 is made up of 14 amino acids. CDR3 in DNA: TGCAGCGCTGGTTCGGGAGTCGGCACAGATACGCAGTATTTT. Its protein product is CSAGSGVGTDTQYF.

J is TRBJ2-7 and V is TRBV20-1; D is ambiguous. This CDR3 comprises 11 residues. V was cut by 1 base and J by 4 bases, with 5 bases left in between. CDR1 is DFQATT and CDR2 is SNEGSKA in the germline V gene (reference sequence). CDR3 protein: CSARGEYEQYF. The CDR3 region has the DNA TGCAGTGCTAGAGGAGAATACGAGCAGTACTTC.

This chain uses TRBV28 with TRBJ1-6; weak D call: TRBD1 (5 bases). CDR3 length: 16 residues. V lost 3 bases and J 6 bases, leaving 15 bases between the germline ends. CDR1 is MDHEN, CDR2 SYDVKM, per germline. The CDR3 coding sequence is TGTGCCAGCAGTTTGTGGGCAGGGCAGCCTAATTCACCCCTCCACTTT. Its translation: CASSLWAGQPNSPLHF. Together with reference TRBV28 and TRBJ1-6, the CDR3 gives the full variable domain: DVKVTQSSRYLVKRTGEKVFLECVQDMDHENMFWYRQDPGLGLRLIYFSYDVKMKEKGDIPEGYSVSREKKERFSLILESASTNQTSMYLCASSLWAGQPNSPLHFGNGTRLTVT.

The chain employs TRBV15 and TRBJ1-1, with D possibly matching TRBD1 (6 bases). The V gene lost 6 bases and the J gene lost 8 bases, with 13 bases spanning the gap. The V gene's germline CDR1 is LNHNV and CDR2 YYDKDF (reference sequence). The CDR3 sequence is 12 residues long. The DNA of the CDR3 is TGTGCCACCAGTTTTATAGGACAGGAAGCTTTCTTT. Translated, it gives CATSFIGQEAFF. Drawing the rest from reference TRBV15 and TRBJ1-1, the complete variable domain is DAMVIQNPRYQVTQFGKPVTLSCSQTLNHNVMYWYQQKSSQAPKLLFHYYDKDFNNEADTPDNFQSRRPNTSFCFLDIRSPGLGDTAMYLCATSFIGQEAFFGQGTRLTVV.

Only one count was recorded for this clone. The genes are TRBV6-1 and TRBJ1-5; a possible D gene is TRBD1 (5 bases). Germline CDR1 and CDR2: MNHNS and SASEGT. The length of the CDR3 is 14 residues. V was pared by 5 bases and J by 4 bases, with 12 bases between. The CDR3 loop is CASSINGANQPQHF. For the CDR3, the DNA is TGTGCCAGCAGTATAAACGGGGCAAATCAGCCCCAGCATTTT.

This chain connects TRBV28 to TRBJ1-2; 7 positions agree with TRBD1. V lost 3 bases, J lost 7 bases, and 5 bases stayed unmatched. Germline CDR1 and CDR2: MDHEN and SYDVKM. This CDR3 is built from 13 residues. CDR3 amino acids: CASSLGQWGGYTF. CDR3 in DNA: TGTGCCAGCAGTTTGGGACAGTGGGGTGGCTACACCTTC.

The V gene is TRBV30, the J gene TRBJ2-1, with 10 bases matching TRBD2. From germline, CDR1 is GTSNPN and CDR2 SVGIG (reference sequence). CDR3 size: 19 residues. Trimming removed 0 bases from V and 5 bases from J; junction bases left unmatched: 16. The CDR3 is CAWSVTLVSGRALDNEQFF. DNA for the CDR3: TGTGCCTGGAGTGTAACCCTAGTGAGCGGGAGGGCCCTTGACAATGAGCAGTTCTTC.

The count of this clone is one. The chain carries TRBV15 and TRBJ1-2; D possibly corresponds to TRBD1 (6 bases). The germline CDR1 and CDR2 sequences are LNHNV and YYDKDF (reference sequence). The length of the CDR3 is 13 residues. The germline V and J ends were trimmed by 5 bases and 2 bases, with 9 bases remaining between them. DNA for the CDR3: TGTGCCACCAGCGGGGGGCCCAACTATGGCTACACCTTC. Translating it yields CATSGGPNYGYTF. Supplemented by reference TRBV15 and TRBJ1-2, the full variable domain reads DAMVIQNPRYQVTQFGKPVTLSCSQTLNHNVMYWYQQKSSQAPKLLFHYYDKDFNNEADTPDNFQSRRPNTSFCFLDIRSPGLGDTAMYLCATSGGPNYGYTFGSGTRLTVV.

This clone has more than one count but fewer than ten. The chain carries TRBV15 and TRBJ2-2; a possible D gene is TRBD2 (5 bases). There are 14 residues in the CDR3. The V gene lost 4 bases and the J gene lost 4 bases, with 10 bases spanning the gap. Germline-derived CDR1 and CDR2 are LNHNV and YYDKDF (reference sequence). CDR3 nucleotide sequence: TGTGCCACCAGCATATTAGGAGGCACCGGGGAGCTGTTTTTT. Translating it yields CATSILGGTGELFF. The whole variable domain, remainder taken from reference TRBV15 and TRBJ2-2, is DAMVIQNPRYQVTQFGKPVTLSCSQTLNHNVMYWYQQKSSQAPKLLFHYYDKDFNNEADTPDNFQSRRPNTSFCFLDIRSPGLGDTAMYLCATSILGGTGELFFGEGSRLTVL.